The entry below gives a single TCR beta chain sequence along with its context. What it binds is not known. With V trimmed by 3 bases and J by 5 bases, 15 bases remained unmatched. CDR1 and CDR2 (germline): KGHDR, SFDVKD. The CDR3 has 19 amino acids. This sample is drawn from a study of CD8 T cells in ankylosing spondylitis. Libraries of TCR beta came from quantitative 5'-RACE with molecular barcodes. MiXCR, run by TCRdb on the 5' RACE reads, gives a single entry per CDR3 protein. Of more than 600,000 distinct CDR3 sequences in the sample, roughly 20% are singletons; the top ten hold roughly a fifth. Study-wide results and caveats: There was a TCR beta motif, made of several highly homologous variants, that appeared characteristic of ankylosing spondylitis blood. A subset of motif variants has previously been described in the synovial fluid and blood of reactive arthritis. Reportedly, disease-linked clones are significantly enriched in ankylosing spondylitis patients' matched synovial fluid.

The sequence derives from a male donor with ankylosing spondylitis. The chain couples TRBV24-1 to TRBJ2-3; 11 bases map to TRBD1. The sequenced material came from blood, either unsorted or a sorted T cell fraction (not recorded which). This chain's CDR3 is CATSDPSSPGQGGGDTQYF. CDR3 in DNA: TGTGCCACCAGTGATCCCTCAAGCCCGGGACAGGGGGGAGGAGATACGCAGTATTTT.